This T cell receptor (beta chain) was captured by sequencing in a study of shared T cell receptors in the human thymus. Profiling relied on immunoSEQ multiplex PCR, and the TCRdb table lists in-frame clones only, not all of them. The repertoire holds roughly 660,000 clones, roughly 90% seen once, with around 0.0099% in the top ten. This clone was counted once. The CDR3 is 20 amino acids. Per the germline V gene, CDR1 is LGHNT and CDR2 is FRNRAP. V shed 2 bases and J 7 bases; nucleotides not matched to a gene: 21. The sample was also reused in another study, on human thymus T cells. Turning to that study: The donors were infants in Finland with congenital heart defects, otherwise immunologically healthy. In corrective heart surgery, resections were taken, and these provided the thymus tissue. Biased V and J segment usage appeared in thymus and peripheral blood. What related research reported was that thymic repertoires overlapped highly among unrelated individuals.

This TCR came from a boy younger than two with a congenital heart defect. Sequencing was done on a sample of thymocytes. The chain has TRBV12-5 and TRBJ2-1; 9 nucleotides match TRBD2. In DNA form, the CDR3 reads TGTGCTAGTGGTTTGTCACTAGCGGGTGAGGAAGGGGGTGCGTGGAATGAGCAGTTCTTC. This sequence encodes CASGLSLAGEEGGAWNEQFF. The full variable domain, in which reference TRBV12-5 and TRBJ2-1 provide the parts outside the CDR3, is DARVTQTPRHKVTEMGQEVTMRCQPILGHNTVFWYRQTMMQGLELLAYFRNRAPLDDSGMPKDRFSAEMPDATLATLKIQPSEPRDSAVYFCASGLSLAGEEGGAWNEQFFGPGTRLTVL.